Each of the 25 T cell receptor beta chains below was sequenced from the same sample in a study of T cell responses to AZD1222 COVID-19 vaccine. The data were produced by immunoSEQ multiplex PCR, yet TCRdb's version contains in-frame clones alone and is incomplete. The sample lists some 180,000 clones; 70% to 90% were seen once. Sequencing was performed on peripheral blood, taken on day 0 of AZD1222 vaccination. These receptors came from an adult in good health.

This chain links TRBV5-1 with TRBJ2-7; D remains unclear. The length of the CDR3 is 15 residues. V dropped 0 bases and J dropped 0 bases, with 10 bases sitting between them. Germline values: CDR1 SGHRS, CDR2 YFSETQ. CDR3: CASSLAGSYSYEQYF. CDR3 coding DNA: TGCGCCAGCAGCTTGGCGGGCAGTTACTCCTACGAGCAGTACTTC.

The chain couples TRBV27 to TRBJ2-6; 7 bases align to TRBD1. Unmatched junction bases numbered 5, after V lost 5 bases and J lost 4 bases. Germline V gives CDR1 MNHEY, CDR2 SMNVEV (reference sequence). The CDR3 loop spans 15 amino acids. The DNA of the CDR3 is TGTGCCAGCAGTAACACAGGGGCAGGGGCCAACGTCCTGACTTTC. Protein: CASSNTGAGANVLTF.

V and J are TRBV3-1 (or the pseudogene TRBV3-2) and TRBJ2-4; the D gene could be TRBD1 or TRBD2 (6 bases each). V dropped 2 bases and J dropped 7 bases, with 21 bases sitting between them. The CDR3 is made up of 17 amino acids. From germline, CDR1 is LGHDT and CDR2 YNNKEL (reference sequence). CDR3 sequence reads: CASSQRGAQGLKNIQYF. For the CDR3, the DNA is TGTGCCAGCAGCCAAAGGGGGGCACAGGGCCTAAAGAACATTCAGTACTTC.

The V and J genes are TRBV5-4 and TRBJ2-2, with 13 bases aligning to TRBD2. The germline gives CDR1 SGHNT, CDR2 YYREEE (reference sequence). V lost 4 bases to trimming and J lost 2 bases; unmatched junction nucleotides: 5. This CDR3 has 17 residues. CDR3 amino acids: CASSLGLAGTNTGELFF. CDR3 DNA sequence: TGTGCCAGCAGCCTGGGACTAGCGGGGACCAACACCGGGGAGCTGTTTTTT.

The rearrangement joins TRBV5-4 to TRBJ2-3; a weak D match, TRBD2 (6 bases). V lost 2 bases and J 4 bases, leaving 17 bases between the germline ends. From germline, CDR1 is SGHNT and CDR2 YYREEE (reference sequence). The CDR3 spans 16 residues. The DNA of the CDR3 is TGTGCCAGCAGCTTCGGGAGTCCCGCGTCGGCAGATACGCAGTATTTT. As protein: CASSFGSPASADTQYF.

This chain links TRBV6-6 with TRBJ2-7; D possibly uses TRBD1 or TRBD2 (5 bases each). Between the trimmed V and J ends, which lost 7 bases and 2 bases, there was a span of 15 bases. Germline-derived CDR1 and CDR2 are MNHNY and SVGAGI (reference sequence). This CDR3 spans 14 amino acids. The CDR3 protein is CASTQGDGTYEQYF. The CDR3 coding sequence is TGTGCCAGCACCCAAGGGGACGGTACCTACGAGCAGTACTTC.

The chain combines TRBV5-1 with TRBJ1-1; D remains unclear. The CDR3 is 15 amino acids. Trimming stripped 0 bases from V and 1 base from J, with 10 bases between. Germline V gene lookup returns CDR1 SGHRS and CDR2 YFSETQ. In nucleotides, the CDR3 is TGCGCCAGCAGCTTGGCTCCGGGGAGGAACACTGAAGCTTTCTTT. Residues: CASSLAPGRNTEAFF.

The CDR3 coding sequence is TGTGCCAGCAGGGACCGGGACAGAATATACAATGAGCAGTTCTTC. Translating it yields CASRDRDRIYNEQFF. The chain recombines TRBV28 with TRBJ2-1; 7 bases match TRBD1. Germline V gene data show CDR1 as MDHEN and CDR2 as SYDVKM. This CDR3 is 15 amino acids long. V was pared by 6 bases and J by 4 bases, with 9 bases of the junction left unmatched.

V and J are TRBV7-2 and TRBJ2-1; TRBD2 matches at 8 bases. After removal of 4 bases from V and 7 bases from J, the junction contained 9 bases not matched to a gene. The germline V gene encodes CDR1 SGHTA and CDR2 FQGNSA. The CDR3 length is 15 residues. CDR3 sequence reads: CASSSTRASGNEQFF. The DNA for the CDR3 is TGTGCCAGCAGCTCGACCCGGGCTAGCGGGAATGAGCAGTTCTTC.

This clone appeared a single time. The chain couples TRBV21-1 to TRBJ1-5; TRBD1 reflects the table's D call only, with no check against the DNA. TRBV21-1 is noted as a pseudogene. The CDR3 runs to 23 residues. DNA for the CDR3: TGTGCCAGCAGCAAAACCCGATCCCTCGGACAGGGAGGGAATGGTAAGAACAATCAGCCCCAGCATTTT. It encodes CASSKTRSLGQGGNGKNNQPQHF.

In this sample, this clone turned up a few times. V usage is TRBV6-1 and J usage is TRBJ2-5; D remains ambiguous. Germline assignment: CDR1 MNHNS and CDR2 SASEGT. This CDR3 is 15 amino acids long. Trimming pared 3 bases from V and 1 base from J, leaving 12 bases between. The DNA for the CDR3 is TGTGCCAGCAGTGAGATGGGAACGGCCCAAGAGACCCAGTACTTC. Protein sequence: CASSEMGTAQETQYF.

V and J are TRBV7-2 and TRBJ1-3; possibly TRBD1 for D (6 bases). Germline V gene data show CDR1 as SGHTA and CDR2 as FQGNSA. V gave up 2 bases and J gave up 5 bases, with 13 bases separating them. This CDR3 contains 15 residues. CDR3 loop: CASSLSNDRRNTIYF. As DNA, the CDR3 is TGTGCCAGCAGCTTAAGTAATGACAGGAGAAACACCATATATTTT. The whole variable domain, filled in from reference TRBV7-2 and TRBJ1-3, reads GAGVSQSPSNKVTEKGKDVELRCDPISGHTALYWYRQSLGQGLEFLIYFQGNSAPDKSGLPSDRFSAERTGGSVSTLTIQRTQQEDSAVYLCASSLSNDRRNTIYFGEGSWLTVV.

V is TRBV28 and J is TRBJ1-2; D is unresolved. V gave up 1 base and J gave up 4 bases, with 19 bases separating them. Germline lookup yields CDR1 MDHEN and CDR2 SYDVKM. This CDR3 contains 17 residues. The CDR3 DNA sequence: TGTGCCAGCAGTTTATCGGACTTTGGGGAACCTTTCTATGGCTACACCTTC. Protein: CASSLSDFGEPFYGYTF.

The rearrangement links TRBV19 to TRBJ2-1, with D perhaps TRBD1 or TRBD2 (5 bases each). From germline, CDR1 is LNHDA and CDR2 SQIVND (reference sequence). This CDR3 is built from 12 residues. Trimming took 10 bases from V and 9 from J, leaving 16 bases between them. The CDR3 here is CATISQRGEQFF. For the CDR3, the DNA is TGTGCCACCATCTCCCAGAGGGGTGAGCAGTTCTTC.

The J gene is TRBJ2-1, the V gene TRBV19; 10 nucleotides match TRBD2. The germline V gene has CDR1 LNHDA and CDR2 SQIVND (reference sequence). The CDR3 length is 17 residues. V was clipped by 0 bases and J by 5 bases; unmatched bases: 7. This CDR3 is CASSIEAGGWRNNEQFF. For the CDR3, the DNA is TGTGCCAGTAGTATAGAAGCGGGAGGGTGGAGGAACAATGAGCAGTTCTTC.

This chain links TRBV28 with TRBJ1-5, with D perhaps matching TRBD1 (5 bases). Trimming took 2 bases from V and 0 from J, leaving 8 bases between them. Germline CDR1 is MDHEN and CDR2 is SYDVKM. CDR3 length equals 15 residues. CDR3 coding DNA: TGTGCCAGCAGTTTAATAGGGGTTAGCAATCAGCCCCAGCATTTT. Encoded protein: CASSLIGVSNQPQHF.

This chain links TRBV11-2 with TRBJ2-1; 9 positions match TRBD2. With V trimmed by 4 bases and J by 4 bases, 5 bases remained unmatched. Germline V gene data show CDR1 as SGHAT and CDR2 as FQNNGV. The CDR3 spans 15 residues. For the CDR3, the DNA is TGTGCCAGCAGCTCCCCGACTAGCGGTTACAATGAGCAGTTCTTC. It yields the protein CASSSPTSGYNEQFF.

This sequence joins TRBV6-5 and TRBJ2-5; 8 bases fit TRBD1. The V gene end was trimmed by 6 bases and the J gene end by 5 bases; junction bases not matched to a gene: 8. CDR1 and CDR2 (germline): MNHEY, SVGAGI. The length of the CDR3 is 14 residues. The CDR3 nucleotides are TGTGCCAGCAGGGCTACAGGGGGTTTGGAGACCCAGTACTTC. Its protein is CASRATGGLETQYF.

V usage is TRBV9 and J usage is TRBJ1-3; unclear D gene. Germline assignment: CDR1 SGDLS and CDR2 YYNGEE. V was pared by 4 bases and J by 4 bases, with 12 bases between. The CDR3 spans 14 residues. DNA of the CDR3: TGTGCCAGCAGCTTAGAGGTTCTGGGAAACACCATATATTTT. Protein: CASSLEVLGNTIYF.

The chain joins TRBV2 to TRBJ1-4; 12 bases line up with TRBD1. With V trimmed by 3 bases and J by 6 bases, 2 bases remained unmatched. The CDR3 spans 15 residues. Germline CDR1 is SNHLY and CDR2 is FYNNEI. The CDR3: CASSEGTGGDEKLFF. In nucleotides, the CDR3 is TGTGCCAGCAGTGAGGGGACAGGGGGCGATGAAAAACTGTTTTTT.

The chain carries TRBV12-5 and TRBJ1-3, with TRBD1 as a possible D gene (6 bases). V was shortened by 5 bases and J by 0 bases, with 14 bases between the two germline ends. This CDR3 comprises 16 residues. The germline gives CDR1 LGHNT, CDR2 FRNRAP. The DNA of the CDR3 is TGTGCTAGTGGTGCCCCCAGGGGTGGCTCTGGAAACACCATATATTTT. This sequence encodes CASGAPRGGSGNTIYF.

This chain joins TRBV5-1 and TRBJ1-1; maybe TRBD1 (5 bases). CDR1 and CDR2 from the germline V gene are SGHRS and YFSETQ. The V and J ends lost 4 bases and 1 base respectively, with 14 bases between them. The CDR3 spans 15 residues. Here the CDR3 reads CASSPGLLPNTEAFF. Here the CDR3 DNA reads TGCGCCAGCAGCCCGGGACTGCTACCGAACACTGAAGCTTTCTTT.

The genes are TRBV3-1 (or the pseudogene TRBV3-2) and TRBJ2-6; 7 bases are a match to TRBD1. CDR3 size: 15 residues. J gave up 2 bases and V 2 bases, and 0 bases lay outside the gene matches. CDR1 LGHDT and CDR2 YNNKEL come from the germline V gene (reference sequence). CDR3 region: CASSQTGAGANVLTF. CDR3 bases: TGTGCCAGCAGCCAAACAGGGGCTGGGGCCAACGTCCTGACTTTC.

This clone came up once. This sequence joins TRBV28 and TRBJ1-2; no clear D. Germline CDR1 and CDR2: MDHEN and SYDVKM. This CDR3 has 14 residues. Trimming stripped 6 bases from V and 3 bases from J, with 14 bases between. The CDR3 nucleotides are TGTGCCAGCAGCCCCCGCGGGGATGACTATGGCTACACCTTC. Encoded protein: CASSPRGDDYGYTF.

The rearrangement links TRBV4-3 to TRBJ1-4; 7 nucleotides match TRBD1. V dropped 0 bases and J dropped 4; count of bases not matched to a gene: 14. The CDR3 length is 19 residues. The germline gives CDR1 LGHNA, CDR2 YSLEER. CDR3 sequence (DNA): TGCGCCAGCAGCCAAGATCTCGACTCCCCTGGACAGGTTAATGAAAAACTGTTTTTT. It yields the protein CASSQDLDSPGQVNEKLFF.